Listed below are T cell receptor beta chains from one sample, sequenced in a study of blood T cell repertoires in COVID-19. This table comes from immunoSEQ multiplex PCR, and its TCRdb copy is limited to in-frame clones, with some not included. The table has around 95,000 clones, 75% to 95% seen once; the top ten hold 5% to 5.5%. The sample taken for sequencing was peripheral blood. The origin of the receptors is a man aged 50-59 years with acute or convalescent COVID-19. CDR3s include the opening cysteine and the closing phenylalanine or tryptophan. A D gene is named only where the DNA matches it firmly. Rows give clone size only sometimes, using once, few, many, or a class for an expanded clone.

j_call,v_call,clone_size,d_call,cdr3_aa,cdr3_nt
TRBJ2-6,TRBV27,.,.,CASSLLVPEAGANVLTF,TGTGCCAGCAGCCTCTTGGTCCCGGAGGCTGGGGCCAACGTCCTGACTTTC
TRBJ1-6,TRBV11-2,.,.,CASSRQPLDGESSPLHF,TGTGCCAGCAGCCGTCAACCTCTAGACGGTGAATCTTCACCCCTCCACTTT
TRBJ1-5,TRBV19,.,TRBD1,CASSPRTGSVDQPQHF,TGTGCCAGTAGTCCCAGGACAGGGAGTGTAGATCAGCCCCAGCATTTT
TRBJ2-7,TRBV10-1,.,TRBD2,CASPPPRLAVYLIPYEQYF,TGCGCCAGCCCTCCCCCCCGGCTAGCGGTTTACCTAATACCCTACGAGCAGTACTTC
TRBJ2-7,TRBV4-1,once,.,CASSLDTEQYF,TGCGCCAGCAGCCTCGACACAGAGCAGTACTTC
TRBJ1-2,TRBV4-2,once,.,CASSQDRQGSNYGYTF,TGTGCCAGCAGCCAAGATCGTCAGGGGAGTAACTATGGCTACACCTTC
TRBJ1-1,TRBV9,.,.,CASSVAGVEAFF,TGTGCCAGCAGCGTAGCGGGGGTTGAAGCTTTCTTT
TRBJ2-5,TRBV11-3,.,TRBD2,CASSLGLAGGVETQYF,TGTGCCAGCAGCTTAGGACTAGCGGGAGGTGTAGAGACCCAGTACTTC
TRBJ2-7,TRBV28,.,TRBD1,CASLEGRDRGEQYF,TGTGCCAGCTTGGAGGGGAGAGACAGGGGCGAGCAGTACTTC
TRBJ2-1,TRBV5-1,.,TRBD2,CASGLAGSSYNEQFF,TGCGCCAGCGGACTAGCGGGGAGCTCCTACAATGAGCAGTTCTTC
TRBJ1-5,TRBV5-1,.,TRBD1,CASSLSGQGGQPQHF,TGCGCCAGCAGCTTGAGCGGACAGGGTGGACAGCCCCAGCATTTT
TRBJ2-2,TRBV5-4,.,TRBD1,CASSSIDRGFTGELFF,TGTGCCAGCAGCTCAATTGACAGGGGATTCACCGGGGAGCTGTTTTTT
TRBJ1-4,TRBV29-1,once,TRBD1,CSARDSAAEKLFF,TGCAGCGCCAGGGACAGTGCGGCGGAAAAACTGTTTTTT
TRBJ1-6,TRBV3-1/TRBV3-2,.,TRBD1,CASSQQGQLSSPLHF,TGTGCCAGCAGCCAACAGGGACAGTTAAGTTCACCCCTCCACTTT
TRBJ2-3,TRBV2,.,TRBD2,CASSRGGANTDTQYF,TGTGCCAGCAGCCGGGGGGGAGCGAACACAGATACGCAGTATTTT
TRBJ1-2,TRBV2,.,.,CASTGEPYGYTF,TGTGCCAGCACAGGGGAACCCTATGGCTACACCTTC
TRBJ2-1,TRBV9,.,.,CASSVGVGFGNEQFF,TGTGCCAGCAGCGTCGGGGTAGGTTTCGGCAATGAGCAGTTCTTC
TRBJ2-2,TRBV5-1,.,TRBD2,CASSGTSVPGELFF,TGCGCCAGCTCCGGGACTAGCGTTCCCGGGGAGCTGTTTTTT
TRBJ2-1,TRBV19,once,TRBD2,CASSRTSGGSSYNEQFF,TGTGCCAGTAGTAGGACTAGCGGGGGGAGCTCCTACAATGAGCAGTTCTTC
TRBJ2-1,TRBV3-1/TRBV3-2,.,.,CASSQWKGGTYNEQFF,TGTGCCAGCAGCCAATGGAAGGGGGGGACCTACAATGAGCAGTTCTTC
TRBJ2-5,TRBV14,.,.,CASSQEQGIGTQYF,TGTGCCAGCAGCCAAGAACAGGGCATTGGGACCCAGTACTTC
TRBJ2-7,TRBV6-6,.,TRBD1,CASRPGTGYEQYF,TGTGCCAGCAGGCCTGGGACAGGCTACGAGCAGTACTTC
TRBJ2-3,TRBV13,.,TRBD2,CASSVAGVTQYF,TGTGCCAGCAGCGTTGCGGGGGTTACGCAGTATTTT
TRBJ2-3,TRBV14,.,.,CASSQFAGAVGDTQYF,TGTGCCAGCAGCCAATTTGCGGGCGCGGTAGGAGATACGCAGTATTTT
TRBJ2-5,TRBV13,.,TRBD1,CASSLDRGAETQYF,TGTGCCAGCAGCTTAGACAGGGGGGCAGAGACCCAGTACTTC
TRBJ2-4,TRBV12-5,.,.,CASGPSGGAKNIQYF,TGTGCTAGTGGCCCGTCAGGGGGGGCCAAAAACATTCAGTACTTC
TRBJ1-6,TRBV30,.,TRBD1,CAWSVRTGVAYNSPLHF,TGTGCCTGGAGTGTACGGACAGGGGTCGCCTATAATTCACCCCTCCACTTT
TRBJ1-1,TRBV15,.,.,CATSSAGGTEAFF,TGTGCCACCAGCAGTGCCGGGGGCACTGAAGCTTTCTTT
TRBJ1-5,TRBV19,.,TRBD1,CASNSERDRGNQPQHF,TGTGCCAGTAATTCTGAACGGGACAGGGGGAATCAGCCCCAGCATTTT
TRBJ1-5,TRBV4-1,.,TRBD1,CASSHPAGTGRDQPQHF,TGCGCCAGCAGCCATCCGGCCGGGACAGGGAGGGATCAGCCCCAGCATTTT
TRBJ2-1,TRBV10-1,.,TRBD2,CASSERLAGDYEQFF,TGCGCCAGCAGTGAGAGGCTAGCGGGAGACTATGAGCAGTTCTTC
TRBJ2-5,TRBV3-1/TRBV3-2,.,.,CASSQVEGETQYF,TGTGCCAGCAGCCAAGTGGAGGGAGAGACCCAGTACTTC
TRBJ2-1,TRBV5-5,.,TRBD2,CASSRTSGGYNEQFF,TGTGCCAGCAGCCGGACTAGCGGAGGTTACAATGAGCAGTTCTTC
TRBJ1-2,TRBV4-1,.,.,CASSQDNAAAYTF,TGCGCCAGCAGCCAAGATAACGCGGCGGCCTACACCTTC
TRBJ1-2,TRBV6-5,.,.,CASGTRLGYGYTF,TGTGCCAGCGGGACAAGATTGGGCTATGGCTACACCTTC
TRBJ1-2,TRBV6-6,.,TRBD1,CASTGGISNYGYTF,TGTGCCAGCACAGGGGGGATTTCTAACTATGGCTACACCTTC
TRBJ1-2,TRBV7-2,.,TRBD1,CASSLAGTAYYGYTF,TGTGCCAGCAGCTTAGCCGGGACAGCCTACTATGGCTACACCTTC
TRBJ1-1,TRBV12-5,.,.,CASGLGAEGTEAFF,TGTGCTAGTGGTTTGGGGGCGGAGGGCACTGAAGCTTTCTTT
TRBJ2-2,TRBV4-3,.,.,CASSQSRGTNTGELFF,TGCGCCAGCAGCCAAAGTCGAGGGACGAACACCGGGGAGCTGTTTTTT
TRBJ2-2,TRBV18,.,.,CASSPLGQPTGELFF,TGTGCCAGCTCACCACTTGGACAGCCGACCGGGGAGCTGTTTTTT
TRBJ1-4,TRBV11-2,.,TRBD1,CASSPGGQGWEKLFF,TGTGCCAGCAGCCCAGGGGGACAGGGTTGGGAAAAACTGTTTTTT
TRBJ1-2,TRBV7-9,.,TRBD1,CASSWGQPDYGYTF,TGTGCCAGCAGCTGGGGACAGCCAGACTATGGCTACACCTTC
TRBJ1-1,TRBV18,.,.,CASSLRGTVNTEAFF,TGTGCCAGCTCACTCCGCGGGACGGTGAACACTGAAGCTTTCTTT
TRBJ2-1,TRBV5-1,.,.,CASSEKRVGNEQFF,TGCGCCAGCTCCGAAAAGAGGGTGGGAAATGAGCAGTTCTTC
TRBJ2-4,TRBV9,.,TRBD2,CASSASLPGLAGVINIQYF,TGTGCCAGCAGCGCATCCTTGCCGGGACTAGCGGGAGTTATCAACATTCAGTACTTC
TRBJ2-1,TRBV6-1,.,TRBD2,CASSETSGSYEQFF,TGTGCCAGCAGTGAAACTAGCGGGAGCTATGAGCAGTTCTTC
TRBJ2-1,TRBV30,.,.,CAWSVRNSGLRSYNEQFF,TGTGCCTGGAGTGTTCGGAACTCAGGACTCCGCTCCTACAATGAGCAGTTCTTC
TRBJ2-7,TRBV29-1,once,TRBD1,CSVRGQGAYEQYF,TGCAGCGTGAGGGGACAGGGAGCCTACGAGCAGTACTTC
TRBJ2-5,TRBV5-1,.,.,CASSSTRRGLGETQYF,TGCGCCAGCAGCTCAACCAGGCGGGGCCTAGGGGAGACCCAGTACTTC